This T cell receptor beta chain was obtained from a study of blood T cell repertoires in COVID-19. As for the study in general: Researchers got acute and convalescent COVID-19 samples from the United States, Italy and Spain. PBMCs, B-cell-depleted T cells, or T cells were the source of the cDNA or gDNA that made up the material.

CDR1 and CDR2 from the germline V gene are KGHSH and LQKENI. Trimming cost V 1 base and J 4 bases, with 14 bases left between them. The CDR3 totals 16 residues. In the original processing: Amplification of reference gene primers was used by the study to estimate nucleated cell counts. The method was immunoSEQ multiplex PCR; TCRdb's version includes in-frame clones alone and lacks a portion of them. Clone size and the V and J calls come from that table; the DNA yielded D and trimming. The sample includes 90,000 or so clones, roughly 90% of them seen just once. Sequencing was performed on peripheral blood. The source of this sequence is a man older than 75 with active or convalescent COVID-19. The J gene is TRBJ2-1, the V gene TRBV18, with a possible D match to TRBD1 (6 bases). CDR3 residues: CASSPQGPQGYNEQFF. DNA of the CDR3: TGTGCCAGCTCACCACAGGGCCCCCAGGGGTACAATGAGCAGTTCTTC.